Listed here are 9 T cell receptor beta chains from one sample, sequenced in a study of blood T cell repertoires in COVID-19. TCRdb's table, derived via immunoSEQ multiplex PCR, lists solely in-frame clones and lacks some. The sample yields hundreds of thousands of clones, around 88% seen once. The sequenced material came from peripheral blood. The receptor source for this set is a woman between 65 and 79 years old with COVID-19, enrolled during active disease.

This clone was detected once. The rearrangement links TRBV24-1 to TRBJ2-7, with 9 bases lining up with TRBD1. CDR3 length equals 15 residues. The V gene's germline CDR1 is KGHDR and CDR2 SFDVKD. The V gene end was trimmed by 4 bases and the J gene end by 5 bases; junction bases not matched to a gene: 8. The CDR3 region has the DNA TGTGCCACCAGTGACCCCCGGACAGGGGACCACGAGCAGTACTTC. Its translation is CATSDPRTGDHEQYF.

This sequence joins TRBV3-1 (or the pseudogene TRBV3-2) and TRBJ2-2, with 10 bases lining up with TRBD1. The CDR3 sequence is 16 residues long. V lost 1 base to trimming and J lost 7 bases; unmatched junction nucleotides: 6. Germline loops: CDR1 LGHDT, CDR2 YNNKEL (reference sequence). The CDR3 region is CASSQGGTGDGGELFF. In nucleotides, the CDR3 is TGTGCCAGCAGCCAAGGCGGGACAGGGGATGGCGGGGAGCTGTTTTTT.

This chain uses TRBV11-2 with TRBJ1-4; D perhaps matches TRBD1 (6 bases). CDR1 and CDR2 from the germline V gene are SGHAT and FQNNGV. The CDR3 length is 15 residues. The V gene lost 1 base and the J gene lost 7 bases, with 13 bases spanning the gap. CDR3 in DNA: TGTGCCAGCAGCTTAGGGGGGGGCCGGGCTGAAAAACTGTTTTTT. As protein: CASSLGGGRAEKLFF.

V usage is TRBV19 and J usage is TRBJ1-6, with TRBD1 identical over 7 bases. CDR3 length: 17 amino acids. The germline CDR1 and CDR2 sequences are LNHDA and SQIVND (reference sequence). V shed 2 bases and J 6 bases; nucleotides not matched to a gene: 10. CDR3 region: CASSISPGGKANSPLHF. As DNA, the CDR3 is TGTGCCAGTAGTATAAGTCCAGGGGGGAAAGCTAATTCACCCCTCCACTTT.

The chain has TRBV10-3 and TRBJ1-3, with 7 bases identical to TRBD1. The CDR3 runs to 16 residues. Trimming took 9 bases from V and 4 from J; bases not matched to a gene: 15. CDR1 is ENHRY, CDR2 SYGVKD, per germline. CDR3 nucleotide sequence: TGTGCCATGACCCCGGTGGAGGGGGCGTTGGGAAACACCATATATTTT. Translation: CAMTPVEGALGNTIYF.

The genes are TRBV12-3 or TRBV12-4 and TRBJ1-1; TRBD1 matches at 11 bases. The trim removed 4 bases at V and 10 bases at J, leaving 2 bases unmatched. This CDR3 spans 12 amino acids. CDR3 protein: CASSWDRGLAFF. The CDR3 region has the DNA TGTGCCAGCAGTTGGGACAGGGGGTTAGCTTTCTTT.

This clone has a single count. The CDR3 spells CASSRTKTGGGRSDTQYF. CDR3 sequence (DNA): TGTGCCAGCAGCCGAACCAAGACAGGGGGCGGGAGATCGGATACGCAGTATTTT. The chain couples TRBV3-1 (or the pseudogene TRBV3-2) to TRBJ2-3, with 10 bases that match TRBD1. Unmatched junction bases numbered 16, after V lost 4 bases and J lost 6 bases. Germline V CDR1 and CDR2: LGHDT, YNNKEL (reference sequence). The CDR3 is made up of 18 amino acids.

The chain uses TRBV29-1 and TRBJ1-2, with unresolved D. Germline V gives CDR1 SQVTM, CDR2 ANQGSEA. The V end was cut by 3 bases, the J end by 2 bases, with 10 bases between. This CDR3 comprises 13 residues. The CDR3: CSVDSGFNYGYTF. DNA for the CDR3: TGCAGCGTTGACTCAGGCTTCAACTATGGCTACACCTTC. Drawing the rest from reference TRBV29-1 and TRBJ1-2, the complete variable domain is SAVISQKPSRDICQRGTSLTIQCQVDSQVTMMFWYRQQPGQSLTLIATANQGSEATYESGFVIDKFPISRPNLTFSTLTVSNMSPEDSSIYLCSVDSGFNYGYTFGSGTRLTVV.

V is TRBV7-2 and J is TRBJ2-6; D not resolved. The germline gives CDR1 SGHTA, CDR2 FQGNSA. The CDR3 has 13 residues. The V end was cut by 4 bases, the J end by 6 bases, with 7 bases between. The chain's CDR3 is CASSSLVANVLTF. Here the CDR3 DNA reads TGTGCCAGCAGCTCCTTAGTGGCCAACGTCCTGACTTTC.